Described below is a single TCR beta chain sequence and its context. Looked up from germline, CDR1 is DFQATT and CDR2 is SNEGSKA (reference sequence). CDR3 size: 11 residues. The V gene lost 4 bases and the J gene lost 5 bases, with 9 bases spanning the gap. This sample stems from a study of blood T cell repertoires in COVID-19. The wider study: T cells, B-cell-depleted T cells, or PBMCs supplied cDNA or gDNA.

Data came from immunoSEQ multiplex PCR; TCRdb stores just in-frame clones and leaves some out. Found here are 95,000 to 120,000 clones, more than 80% of them singletons; the top ten hold 5% to 6%. Sequencing was done on a sample of peripheral blood. The chain has TRBV20-1 and TRBJ2-7; D remains ambiguous. This receptor was obtained from a woman aged 60-70 years with COVID-19, enrolled during active disease. DNA of the CDR3: TGCAGTGCTAAAAAGCCGGACGAGCAGTACTTC. Encoded protein: CSAKKPDEQYF.